This T cell receptor (beta chain) emerged from a study of blood T cell repertoires in COVID-19 (dated by TCRdb to 2019 to 2021). For context, the study as a whole: The collaborator samples originated in the United States, Italy and Spain and spanned the acute and convalescent phases of COVID-19. The repertoires were released in a freely available public database meant as a resource for research on the immune response to SARS-CoV-2. Subjects who had been exposed to COVID-19, were actively infected with it, or had recovered from it provided the deeply sampled blood TCRbeta repertoires that made up the dataset. Samples were obtained from the ongoing ImmuneRACE study (first 160 participants) and from over 1,000 subjects provided by 6 global collaborators. Nearly every sample came with metadata listing a de-identified subject ID, COVID-19 status, age in years and sex. The material from the prospective study consisted of cDNA or gDNA derived from T cells, B-cell-depleted T cells, or PBMCs. Where available, HLA class I and class II types were taken from metadata supplied by the sample provider and were not determined by assay-based typing. Points the paper makes about the study in general: How much clinical and demographic metadata was included differed by source and by participant, and the metadata was provided uncurated.

The CDR3 measures 14 amino acids from cysteine to phenylalanine. Only CDR3 DNA is held: 42 bases, read in frame from base 1. CDR1 and CDR2 are drawn from the germline V gene: LGHNA, YSLEER. Trimming takes 3 bases off V and 4 bases off J; junction bases not matched to a gene: 3. Whole blood was collected in K2EDTA tubes by collaborating institutions according to the institutions' own protocols. For TCRbeta analysis, collaborators shipped samples in one of three forms: frozen whole blood, isolated PBMCs, or DNA extracted from either of those sample types. As concerns this clone: The clone's antigen remains unknown. Per-base qualities were not stored, and no clone one base away is much larger.

TCRbeta CDR3 regions were amplified from genomic DNA by means of the immunoSEQ Assay, a bias-controlled multiplex PCR. Turning to the authors' computational methods: The number of nucleated cells in each sample was estimated by amplification of reference gene primers within the assay. To quantify the absolute abundance of each unique TCRbeta CDR3 rearrangement, sequence reads were collapsed and filtered. For each sample, productive Simpson clonality was calculated as the square root of Simpson's diversity index over productive rearrangements. The table comes from immuneACCESS by way of TCRdb, which keeps in-frame sequences with V and J called. Part of the clones is missing from these tables; in studies checked, under half for an unresolved V gene and the rest for unknown reasons. V and J calls and clone size are given by that table; D and trimming were obtained from the DNA. This sample is represented by tens of thousands of clones; around 65% of them were singletons. The ten largest make up 7.5% to 9% of the sample.

The sequence links TRBV4-3 to TRBJ2-1, with 7 middle bases fitting TRBD2. This sequence originates from a woman in her seventies with acute or convalescent COVID-19. The sample was peripheral blood. The nucleotides read TGCGCCAGCAGCCAGGGACTACATTACAATGAGCAGTTCTTC. Its coded protein is CASSQGLHYNEQFF.